The entry below gives a single T cell receptor beta chain sequence along with its context. These data belong to a study of T cell responses to AZD1222 COVID-19 vaccine. Germline V gives CDR1 ENHRY, CDR2 SYGVKD. The V end lost 3 bases, the J end lost 10 bases, and 22 bases lay between the germline ends. The CDR3 covers 16 residues. The table came from immunoSEQ multiplex PCR; TCRdb's copy has only in-frame clones and leaves some out. Of approximately 82,000 clones in the sample, 80% to 90% were seen once. Sequencing used peripheral blood, obtained on day 0 of AZD1222 vaccination. The V gene is TRBV10-3, the J gene TRBJ2-1, with D tentatively TRBD2 (5 bases). This sequence was found in an adult in good health. The CDR3 nucleotides are TGTGCCATCAGTGACCCCCCGGGTTCCCCGAGCGGCGAGCAGTTCTTC. As protein: CAISDPPGSPSGEQFF.